This T cell receptor beta chain was identified in a study of blood T cells in healthy people across ages. General observations from the study: Higher diversity and more naive CD4+ cells were features of long-lived donors, compared to aged donors. Per million T cells, the diversity of TCR beta decreased roughly linearly as age advanced.

This clonotype was found a few times. The target antigen is unknown. With 0 bases removed from V and 6 bases from J, the gap between germline ends came to 9 bases. Germline assignment: CDR1 LGHNA and CDR2 YNFKEQ. The CDR3 is made up of 13 amino acids. Russia was home to the donors, healthy Caucasian individuals aged roughly 6 to 90. A sample-barcoded 5' primer and a J-beta primer mix were used in a second PCR of about 6 to 11 cycles. Every sample returned 2.5 million or more CDR3-containing paired-end reads. TCRdb ran MiXCR on the 5' RACE reads and lists one entry per CDR3 protein. The sample includes about 730,000 distinct CDR3 sequences, around 46% seen only once; the top ten take 20%.

The chain carries TRBV4-2 and TRBJ2-7; D gene ambiguous. The source is an older woman in good health. The sample comprised blood. In nucleotides, the CDR3 is TGTGCCAGCAGCCAAGATGCACATGCCGAGCAGTACTTC. Translation: CASSQDAHAEQYF.